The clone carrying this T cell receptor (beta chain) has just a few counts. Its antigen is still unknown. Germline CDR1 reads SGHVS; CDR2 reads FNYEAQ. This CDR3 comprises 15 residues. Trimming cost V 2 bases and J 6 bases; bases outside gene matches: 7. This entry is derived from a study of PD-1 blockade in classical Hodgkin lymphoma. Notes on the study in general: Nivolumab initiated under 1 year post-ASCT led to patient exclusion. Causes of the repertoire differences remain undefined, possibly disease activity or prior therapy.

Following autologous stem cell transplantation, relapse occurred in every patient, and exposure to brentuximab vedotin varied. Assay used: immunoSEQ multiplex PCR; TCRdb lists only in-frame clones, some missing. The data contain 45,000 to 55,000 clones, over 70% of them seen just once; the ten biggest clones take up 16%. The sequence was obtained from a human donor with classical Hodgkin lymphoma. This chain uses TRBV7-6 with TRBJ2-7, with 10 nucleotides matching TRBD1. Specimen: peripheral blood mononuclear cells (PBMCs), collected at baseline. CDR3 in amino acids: CASSLSGWTGGEQYF. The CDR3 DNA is TGTGCCAGCAGCTTATCAGGCTGGACAGGGGGCGAGCAGTACTTC.